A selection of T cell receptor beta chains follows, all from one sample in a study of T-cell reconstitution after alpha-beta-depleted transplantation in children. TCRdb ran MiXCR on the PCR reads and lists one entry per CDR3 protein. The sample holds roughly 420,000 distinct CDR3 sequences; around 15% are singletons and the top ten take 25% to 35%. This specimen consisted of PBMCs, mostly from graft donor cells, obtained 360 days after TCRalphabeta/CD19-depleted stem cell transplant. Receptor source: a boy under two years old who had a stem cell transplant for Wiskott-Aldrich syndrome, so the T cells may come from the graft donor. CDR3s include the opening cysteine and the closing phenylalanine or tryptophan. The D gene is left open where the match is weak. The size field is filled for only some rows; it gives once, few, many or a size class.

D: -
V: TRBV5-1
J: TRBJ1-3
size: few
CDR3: CASSLTGPGNTIYF
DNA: TGCGCCAGCAGCTTGACAGGGCCCGGAAACACCATATATTTT

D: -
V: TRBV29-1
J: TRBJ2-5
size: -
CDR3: CSVGWGQEETQYF
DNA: TGCAGCGTCGGCTGGGGACAAGAAGAGACCCAGTACTTC

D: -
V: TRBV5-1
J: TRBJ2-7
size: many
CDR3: CASSFQGYEQYF
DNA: TGTGCCAGCAGCTTTCAGGGGTACGAGCAGTACTTC

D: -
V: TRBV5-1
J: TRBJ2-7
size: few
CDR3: CASSSTNVWPSYEQYF
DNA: TGCGCCAGCAGCTCCACTAACGTATGGCCCTCCTACGAGCAGTACTTC

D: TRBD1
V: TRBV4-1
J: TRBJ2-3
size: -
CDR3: CASSQPTGTGSDTQYF
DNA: TGCGCCAGCAGCCAACCAACCGGGACAGGGTCAGATACGCAGTATTTT

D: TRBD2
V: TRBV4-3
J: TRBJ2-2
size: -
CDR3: CASSQGPSGRDGELFF
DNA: TGCGCCAGCAGCCAAGGTCCTAGCGGGAGGGACGGGGAGCTGTTTTTT

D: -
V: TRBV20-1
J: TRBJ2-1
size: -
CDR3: CSASRGYNEQFF
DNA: TGCAGTGCTAGCAGAGGGTACAATGAGCAGTTCTTC

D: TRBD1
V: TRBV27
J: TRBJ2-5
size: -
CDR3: CASSFLGQGEETQYF
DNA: TGTGCCAGCAGTTTCCTTGGACAGGGGGAAGAGACCCAGTACTTC

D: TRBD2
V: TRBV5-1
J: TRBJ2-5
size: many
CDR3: CANSLKREGRETQYF
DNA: TGCGCCAACAGCTTGAAGCGGGAGGGCCGGGAGACCCAGTACTTC

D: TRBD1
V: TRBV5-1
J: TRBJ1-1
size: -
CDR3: CASSLQGVTEAFF
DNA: TGCGCCAGCAGCTTACAGGGGGTGACTGAAGCTTTCTTT

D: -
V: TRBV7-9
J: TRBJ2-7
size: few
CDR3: CASSLDGWTANSYEQYF
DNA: TGTGCCAGCAGCTTAGATGGGTGGACAGCGAACTCCTACGAGCAGTACTTC